Presented here are 30 T cell receptor beta chains from one specimen sequenced in a study of T-cell memory formation after mild COVID-19. TCRdb reprocessed the 5' RACE reads with MiXCR, giving one entry per CDR3 protein. The table lists 400,000 or so distinct CDR3 sequences, about 20% of them singletons. The specimen sequenced was PBMCs or a T cell subset sorted from them (not recorded which). The origin of the receptors is an adult woman who had mild COVID-19 (a few samples of this study predate the infection). Cell type and time point are not known.

The table lists this clonotype with a few counts. V usage is TRBV24-1 and J usage is TRBJ2-2; D may correspond to TRBD1 or TRBD2 (5 bases each). Trimming removed 2 bases from V and 6 bases from J, with 12 bases in between. This CDR3 spans 15 amino acids. CDR1 and CDR2 from the germline V gene are KGHDR and SFDVKD. The CDR3 region has the DNA TGTGCCACCAGTGATTCCGGGACCACGGCCGGGGAGCTGTTTTTT. It yields the protein CATSDSGTTAGELFF.

This clonotype was seen more than once but under ten times. The rearrangement joins TRBV5-1 to TRBJ2-2; D may be TRBD2 (6 bases). V was clipped by 3 bases and J by 3 bases, with 9 bases between them. Germline V gene data show CDR1 as SGHRS and CDR2 as YFSETQ. This CDR3 is 14 amino acids long. The CDR3, as DNA: TGCGCCAGCAGCTGGGGAGGCGACACCGGGGAGCTGTTTTTT. Amino acids: CASSWGGDTGELFF.

V and J are TRBV5-5 and TRBJ1-1; no clear D. This CDR3 has 14 amino acids. Trimming removed 2 bases from V and 1 base from J, with 9 bases in between. Germline values: CDR1 SGHKS, CDR2 YYEKEE (reference sequence). CDR3 coding DNA: TGTGCCAGCAGCTTTCAGCCCTCGAACACTGAAGCTTTCTTT. This codes for CASSFQPSNTEAFF. Filled out from reference TRBV5-5 and TRBJ1-1, the complete variable domain reads DAGVTQSPTHLIKTRGQQVTLRCSPISGHKSVSWYQQVLGQGPQFIFQYYEKEERGRGNFPDRFSARQFPNYSSELNVNALLLGDSALYLCASSFQPSNTEAFFGQGTRLTVV.

The chain couples TRBV30 to TRBJ2-3; tentatively, D is TRBD2 (7 bases). Trimming removed 3 bases from V and 3 bases from J, with 16 bases in between. The CDR3 consists of 15 residues. The germline V gene encodes CDR1 GTSNPN and CDR2 SVGIG (reference sequence). The CDR3 here is CAWSSGGGLTDTQYF. For the CDR3, the DNA is TGTGCCTGGAGCTCTGGGGGGGGCCTGACAGATACGCAGTATTTT.

V gene TRBV12-3 or TRBV12-4 combines with J gene TRBJ1-1, with D perhaps matching TRBD1 (5 bases). The CDR3 covers 14 residues. V lost 3 bases to trimming and J lost 1 base, with 9 bases between them. CDR3 sequence (DNA): TGTGCCAGCAGTTTCGCAGGGAAGAACACTGAAGCTTTCTTT. It encodes CASSFAGKNTEAFF.

This clonotype was recorded a few times. The V gene is TRBV6-5, the J gene TRBJ2-1; D ambiguous. CDR3 length: 14 amino acids. Trimming shortened V by 0 bases and J by 9 bases, and 12 bases separated the two germline ends. Germline V gene lookup returns CDR1 MNHEY and CDR2 SVGAGI. CDR3 bases: TGTGCCAGCAGTTACTCGTATAGGGCAAGTGAGCAGTTCTTC. Residues: CASSYSYRASEQFF.

This clonotype was observed a handful of times. This sequence joins TRBV29-1 and TRBJ1-3; 7 bases are shared with TRBD1. The trim removed 6 bases at V and 6 bases at J, leaving 8 bases unmatched. There are 13 residues in the CDR3. Germline lookup yields CDR1 SQVTM and CDR2 ANQGSEA. The CDR3 protein is CSVKQGLVNTIYF. CDR3 bases: TGCAGCGTAAAACAGGGGCTGGTAAACACCATATATTTT. Using reference TRBV29-1 and TRBJ1-3 for the parts outside the CDR3, the full variable domain is SAVISQKPSRDICQRGTSLTIQCQVDSQVTMMFWYRQQPGQSLTLIATANQGSEATYESGFVIDKFPISRPNLTFSTLTVSNMSPEDSSIYLCSVKQGLVNTIYFGEGSWLTVV.

The rearrangement joins TRBV19 to TRBJ1-1, with D possibly TRBD1 on 6 matching bases. The CDR3 has 13 amino acids. Germline V lookup: CDR1 LNHDA, CDR2 SQIVND (reference sequence). Trimming cost V 5 bases and J 5 bases, with 12 bases left between them. CDR3 residues: CASSSYQGTEAFF. CDR3 coding DNA: TGTGCCAGTAGTTCCTACCAGGGGACTGAAGCTTTCTTT.

The genes are TRBV7-6 and TRBJ1-3; 8 positions match TRBD1. Trimming cost V 2 bases and J 2 bases; bases outside gene matches: 2. CDR3 length: 15 residues. Germline V lookup: CDR1 SGHVS, CDR2 FNYEAQ. Here the CDR3 DNA reads TGTGCCAGCAGCTTACTACAGGGGGCTGGAAACACCATATATTTT. This codes for CASSLLQGAGNTIYF.

The CDR3: CASSLVAGGPNTGELFF. CDR3 coding DNA: TGTGCCAGCAGCTTAGTAGCGGGGGGGCCGAACACCGGGGAGCTGTTTTTT. V gene TRBV7-9 combines with J gene TRBJ2-2; 11 nucleotides agree with TRBD2. Germline lookup yields CDR1 SEHNR and CDR2 FQNEAQ (reference sequence). The CDR3 runs to 17 residues. The junction had 1 base not matched to a gene; V was cut back by 1 base and J by 0 bases.

V is TRBV18 and J is TRBJ2-1; D possibly matches TRBD1 or TRBD2 (6 bases each). V lost 8 bases and J lost 5, with 16 bases in between. The CDR3 has 14 amino acids. The V gene's germline CDR1 is KGHSH and CDR2 LQKENI. For the CDR3, the DNA is TGTGCCAGCGCGACAGGAGGGGTGAACAATGAGCAGTTCTTC. This gives the protein CASATGGVNNEQFF.

The chain links TRBV7-9 to TRBJ2-7; D is uncertain. V was cut by 5 bases and J by 0 bases, with 8 bases left in between. Germline V gives CDR1 SEHNR, CDR2 FQNEAQ (reference sequence). The CDR3 length is 13 residues. The CDR3 loop reads CASSETNSYEQYF. DNA of the CDR3: TGTGCCAGCAGCGAAACTAACTCCTACGAGCAGTACTTC. The variable domain in full, with the rest retrieved from reference TRBV7-9 and TRBJ2-7, is DTGVSQNPRHKITKRGQNVTFRCDPISEHNRLYWYRQTLGQGPEFLTYFQNEAQLEKSRLLSDRFSAERPKGSFSTLEIQRTEQGDSAMYLCASSETNSYEQYFGPGTRLTVT.

This clonotype came up a few times. The chain employs TRBV7-9 and TRBJ2-3; D call uncertain. The germline V and J ends were trimmed by 1 base and 5 bases, with 16 bases remaining between them. The CDR3 totals 16 residues. Looked up from germline, CDR1 is SEHNR and CDR2 is FQNEAQ (reference sequence). The CDR3 sequence is CASSLDPGRDGDTQYF. The CDR3 nucleotides read TGTGCCAGCAGCTTAGATCCAGGAAGGGATGGAGATACGCAGTATTTT.

The chain couples TRBV5-1 to TRBJ2-5; D is perhaps TRBD1 (6 bases). The germline gives CDR1 SGHRS, CDR2 YFSETQ. This CDR3 has 16 amino acids. V lost 1 base and J 0 bases, leaving 13 bases between the germline ends. The CDR3 region has the DNA TGCGCCAGCAGCTTGAACCCAGGGGAGTACCAAGAGACCCAGTACTTC. As protein: CASSLNPGEYQETQYF. Full variable domain (remainder filled in from reference TRBV5-1 and TRBJ2-5): KAGVTQTPRYLIKTRGQQVTLSCSPISGHRSVSWYQQTPGQGLQFLFEYFSETQRNKGNFPGRFSGRQFSNSRSEMNVSTLELGDSALYLCASSLNPGEYQETQYFGPGTRLLVL.

This sequence joins TRBV21-1 and TRBJ1-4. TRBV21-1 counts as a pseudogene. The length of the CDR3 is 11 residues. The CDR3 nucleotides are TGTGCCAGCAGCAAGTACGAAAAACTGTTTTTT. Translated, it gives CASSKYEKLFF.

The V gene is TRBV5-4, the J gene TRBJ1-1, with 8 bases lining up with TRBD1. The V and J ends lost 5 bases and 4 bases, in that order; junction bases with no gene match: 16. Germline values: CDR1 SGHNT, CDR2 YYREEE (reference sequence). The CDR3 has 17 residues. CDR3 in amino acids: CASSVRAGGYRPTEAFF. The DNA of the CDR3 is TGTGCCAGCAGTGTACGGGCAGGGGGCTACAGGCCCACTGAAGCTTTCTTT.

The chain employs TRBV6-1 and TRBJ2-2, with 7 bases fitting TRBD1. This CDR3 contains 16 residues. V lost 4 bases, J lost 2 bases, and 7 bases stayed unmatched. Germline CDR1 reads MNHNS; CDR2 reads SASEGT. The CDR3 coding sequence is TGTGCCAGCAGTGTCATCGGGACAGCTAACACCGGGGAGCTGTTTTTT. This sequence encodes CASSVIGTANTGELFF.

The chain employs TRBV20-1 and TRBJ2-1; the D is unclear. CDR3 length equals 13 residues. CDR1 is DFQATT and CDR2 is SNEGSKA in the germline V gene (reference sequence). Trimming pared 8 bases from V and 1 base from J, leaving 12 bases between. In nucleotides, the CDR3 is TGCAGTACTTTGACTGTGTCCTACAATGAGCAGTTCTTC. As protein: CSTLTVSYNEQFF.

This clonotype was detected a few times. V usage is TRBV11-2 and J usage is TRBJ2-1; D tentatively fits TRBD1 or TRBD2 (5 bases each). Trimming shortened V by 4 bases and J by 7 bases, and 23 bases separated the two germline ends. Germline-derived CDR1 and CDR2 are SGHAT and FQNNGV. This CDR3 has 17 residues. For the CDR3, the DNA is TGTGCCAGCAGCTCCTCCGGGACCCGACTTTCAGGGAATGAGCAGTTCTTC. This gives the protein CASSSSGTRLSGNEQFF.

The V and J genes are TRBV12-3 or TRBV12-4 and TRBJ1-6; 10 bases line up with TRBD1. V dropped 5 bases and J dropped 9; count of bases not matched to a gene: 13. The CDR3 contains 17 residues. The chain's CDR3 is CASSGRDRGRGVSPLHF. In DNA, the CDR3 is TGTGCCAGCAGTGGCCGGGACAGGGGACGAGGGGTTTCACCCCTCCACTTT.

The rearrangement uses TRBV15 and TRBJ2-3; D might be TRBD2 (6 bases). The CDR3 runs to 13 residues. Deletions cut 0 bases from V and 14 bases from J, with 15 bases between. Germline CDR1 and CDR2: LNHNV and YYDKDF (reference sequence). The CDR3 loop is CATSRDVAERRYF. The CDR3 nucleotides read TGTGCCACCAGCAGAGATGTAGCGGAGCGACGGTATTTT.

The chain uses TRBV27 and TRBJ2-7; D gene ambiguous. The CDR3 contains 13 residues. Deletions cut 3 bases from V and 4 bases from J, with 10 bases between. From germline, CDR1 is MNHEY and CDR2 SMNVEV (reference sequence). The CDR3 region is CASSFAVRYEQYF. The CDR3 region has the DNA TGTGCCAGCAGTTTTGCAGTGAGATACGAGCAGTACTTC.

This rearrangement joins TRBV7-2 to TRBJ2-1, with 9 bases that match TRBD2. The germline gives CDR1 SGHTA, CDR2 FQGNSA. The trim removed 2 bases at V and 6 bases at J, leaving 5 bases unmatched. The CDR3 consists of 15 residues. CDR3 in DNA: TGTGCCAGCAGCTTAAGCGGGAGGACCCCCAATGAGCAGTTCTTC. Protein: CASSLSGRTPNEQFF. Full variable domain (outside the CDR3, taken from reference TRBV7-2 and TRBJ2-1): GAGVSQSPSNKVTEKGKDVELRCDPISGHTALYWYRQSLGQGLEFLIYFQGNSAPDKSGLPSDRFSAERTGGSVSTLTIQRTQQEDSAVYLCASSLSGRTPNEQFFGPGTRLTVL.

The table lists this clonotype with a few counts. The chain links TRBV9 to TRBJ2-7; 7 bases map to TRBD1. The germline CDR1 and CDR2 sequences are SGDLS and YYNGEE. The CDR3 covers 14 residues. Trimming took 4 bases from V and 3 from J; bases not matched to a gene: 7. The CDR3 sequence: CASSNARQGYEQYF. CDR3 in DNA: TGTGCCAGCAGCAATGCTCGACAGGGCTACGAGCAGTACTTC.

V is TRBV12-3 or TRBV12-4 and J is TRBJ1-2; 9 bases are a match to TRBD1. This CDR3 contains 16 residues. Unmatched junction bases numbered 10, after V lost 4 bases and J lost 4 bases. As DNA, the CDR3 is TGTGCCAGCAGTTCAGCCGGGACAGGGATCCCCTATGGCTACACCTTC. Amino acid sequence: CASSSAGTGIPYGYTF.

This clonotype was found a few times. The rearrangement joins TRBV7-9 to TRBJ1-2; D not resolved. Germline CDR1 and CDR2: SEHNR and FQNEAQ (reference sequence). The CDR3 covers 14 residues. Trimming removed 5 bases from V and 4 bases from J, with 14 bases in between. CDR3 loop: CASSPLQALYGYTF. Here the CDR3 DNA reads TGTGCCAGCAGCCCCCTCCAGGCTCTCTATGGCTACACCTTC.

The chain links TRBV12-3 or TRBV12-4 to TRBJ2-2; D not certain. There are 15 residues in the CDR3. V lost 3 bases to trimming and J lost 3 bases, with 11 bases between them. CDR3 coding DNA: TGTGCCAGCAGTTTCGAACGGAGTTACACCGGGGAGCTGTTTTTT. Amino acids: CASSFERSYTGELFF.

This clonotype was detected once. V and J are TRBV20-1 and TRBJ1-2; D gene ambiguous. Germline assignment: CDR1 DFQATT and CDR2 SNEGSKA (reference sequence). CDR3 length equals 11 residues. Trimming removed 1 base from V and 5 bases from J, with 5 bases in between. The CDR3 DNA reads TGCAGTGCTAGAGGGAGGTATGGCTACACCTTC. The encoded protein is CSARGRYGYTF.

The chain employs TRBV27 and TRBJ2-2, with a weak D call TRBD2 (5 bases). V was shortened by 3 bases and J by 3 bases, with 11 bases between the two germline ends. CDR3 length: 15 residues. The germline V gene encodes CDR1 MNHEY and CDR2 SMNVEV (reference sequence). Here the CDR3 reads CASSFREPHTGELFF. The CDR3 nucleotides read TGTGCCAGCAGTTTTAGGGAGCCGCACACCGGGGAGCTGTTTTTT.

The table lists this clonotype with a few counts. V usage is TRBV7-9 and J usage is TRBJ2-2; D not certain. Germline V gene data show CDR1 as SEHNR and CDR2 as FQNEAQ (reference sequence). V was pared by 3 bases and J by 1 base, with 3 bases between. This CDR3 region has 13 residues. The CDR3 DNA follows: TGTGCCAGCAGCTTCTTGAACACCGGGGAGCTGTTTTTT. Its translation is CASSFLNTGELFF.